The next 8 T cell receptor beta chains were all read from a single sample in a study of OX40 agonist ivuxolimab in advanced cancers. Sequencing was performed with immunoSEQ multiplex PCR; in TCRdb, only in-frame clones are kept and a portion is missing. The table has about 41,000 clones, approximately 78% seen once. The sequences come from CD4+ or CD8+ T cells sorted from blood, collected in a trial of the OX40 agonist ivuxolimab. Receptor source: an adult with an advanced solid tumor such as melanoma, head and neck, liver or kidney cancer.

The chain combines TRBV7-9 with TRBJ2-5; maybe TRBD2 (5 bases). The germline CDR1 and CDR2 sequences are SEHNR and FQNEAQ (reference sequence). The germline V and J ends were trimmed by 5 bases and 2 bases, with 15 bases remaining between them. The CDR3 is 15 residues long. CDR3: CASSQFGEGQETQYF. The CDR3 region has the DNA TGTGCCAGCAGCCAATTTGGAGAGGGTCAAGAGACCCAGTACTTC.

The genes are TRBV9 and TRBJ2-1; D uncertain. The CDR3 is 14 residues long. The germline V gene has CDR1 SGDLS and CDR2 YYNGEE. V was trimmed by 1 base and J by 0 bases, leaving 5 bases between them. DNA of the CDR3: TGTGCCAGCAGCGTAAGGAGCTCCTACAATGAGCAGTTCTTC. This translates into CASSVRSSYNEQFF.

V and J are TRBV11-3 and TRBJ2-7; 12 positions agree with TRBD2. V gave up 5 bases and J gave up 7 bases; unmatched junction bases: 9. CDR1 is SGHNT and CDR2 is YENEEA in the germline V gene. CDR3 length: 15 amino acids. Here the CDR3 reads CASSVGLAGTQEQYF. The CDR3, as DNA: TGTGCCAGCAGCGTTGGACTAGCGGGAACCCAGGAGCAGTACTTC.

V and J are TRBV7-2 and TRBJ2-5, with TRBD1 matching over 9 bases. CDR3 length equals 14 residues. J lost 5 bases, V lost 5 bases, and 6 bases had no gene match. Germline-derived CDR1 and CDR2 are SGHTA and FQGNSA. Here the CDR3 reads CASSPQGARETQYF. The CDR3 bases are TGTGCCAGCAGCCCACAGGGGGCTAGGGAGACCCAGTACTTC. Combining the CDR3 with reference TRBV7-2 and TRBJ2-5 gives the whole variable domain GAGVSQSPSNKVTEKGKDVELRCDPISGHTALYWYRQSLGQGLEFLIYFQGNSAPDKSGLPSDRFSAERTGGSVSTLTIQRTQQEDSAVYLCASSPQGARETQYFGPGTRLLVL.

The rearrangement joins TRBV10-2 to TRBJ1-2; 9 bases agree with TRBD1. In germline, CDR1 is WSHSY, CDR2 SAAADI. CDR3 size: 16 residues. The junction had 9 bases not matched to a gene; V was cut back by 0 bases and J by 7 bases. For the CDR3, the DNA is TGCGCCAGCAGTGAGTCGAACGACGGGACAGGGCCTGGCTACACCTTC. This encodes CASSESNDGTGPGYTF.

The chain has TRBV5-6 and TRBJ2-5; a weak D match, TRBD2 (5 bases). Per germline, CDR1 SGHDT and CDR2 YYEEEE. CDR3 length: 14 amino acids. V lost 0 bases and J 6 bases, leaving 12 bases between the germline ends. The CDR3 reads CASSLGLPPQTQYF. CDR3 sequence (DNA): TGTGCCAGCAGCTTGGGACTACCACCCCAGACCCAGTACTTC.

The CDR3 protein is CASRAAGRTDTQYF. Written as DNA, the CDR3 is TGTGCCAGCAGGGCGGCAGGTCGCACAGATACGCAGTATTTT. The chain carries TRBV28 and TRBJ2-3; D is uncertain. This CDR3 has 14 amino acids. Per the germline V gene, CDR1 is MDHEN and CDR2 is SYDVKM. V gave up 6 bases and J gave up 1 base, with 11 bases separating them.

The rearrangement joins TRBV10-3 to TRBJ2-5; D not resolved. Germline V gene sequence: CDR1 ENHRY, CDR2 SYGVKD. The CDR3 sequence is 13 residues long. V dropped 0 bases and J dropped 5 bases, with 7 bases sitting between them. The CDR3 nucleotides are TGTGCCATCAGTGAGTCCGTGGTGGAGACCCAGTACTTC. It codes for CAISESVVETQYF.